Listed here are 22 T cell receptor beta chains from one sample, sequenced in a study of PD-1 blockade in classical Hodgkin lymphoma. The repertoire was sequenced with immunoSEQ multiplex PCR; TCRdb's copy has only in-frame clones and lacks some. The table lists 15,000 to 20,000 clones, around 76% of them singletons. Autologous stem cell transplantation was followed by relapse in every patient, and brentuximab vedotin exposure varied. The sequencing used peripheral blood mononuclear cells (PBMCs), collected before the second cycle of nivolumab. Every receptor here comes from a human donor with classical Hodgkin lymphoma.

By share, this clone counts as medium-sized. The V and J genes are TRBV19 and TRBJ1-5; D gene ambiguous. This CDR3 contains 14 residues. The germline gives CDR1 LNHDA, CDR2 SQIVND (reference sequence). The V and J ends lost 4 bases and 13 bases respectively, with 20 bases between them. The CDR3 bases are TGTGCCAGTAGTACGGGTGACCTGACGGGCCTACAGCATTTT. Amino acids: CASSTGDLTGLQHF.

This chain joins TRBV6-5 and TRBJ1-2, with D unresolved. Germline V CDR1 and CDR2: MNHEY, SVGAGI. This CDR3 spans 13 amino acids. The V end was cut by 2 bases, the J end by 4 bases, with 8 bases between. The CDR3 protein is CASSYGLPYGYTF. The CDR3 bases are TGTGCCAGCAGTTACGGTCTTCCCTATGGCTACACCTTC.

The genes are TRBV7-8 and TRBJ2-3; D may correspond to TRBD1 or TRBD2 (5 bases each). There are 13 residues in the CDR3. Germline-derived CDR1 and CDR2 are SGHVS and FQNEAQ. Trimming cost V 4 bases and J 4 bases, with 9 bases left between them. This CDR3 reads CASSSLGADTQYF. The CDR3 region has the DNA TGTGCCAGCAGCTCCCTGGGGGCAGATACGCAGTATTTT.

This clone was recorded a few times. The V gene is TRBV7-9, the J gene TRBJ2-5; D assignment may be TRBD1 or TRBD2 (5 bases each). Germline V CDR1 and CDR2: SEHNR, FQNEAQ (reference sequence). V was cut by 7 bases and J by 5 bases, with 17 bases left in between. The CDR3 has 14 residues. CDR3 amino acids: CASTGTPVDETQYF. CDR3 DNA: TGTGCCAGCACGGGGACCCCCGTAGACGAGACCCAGTACTTC.

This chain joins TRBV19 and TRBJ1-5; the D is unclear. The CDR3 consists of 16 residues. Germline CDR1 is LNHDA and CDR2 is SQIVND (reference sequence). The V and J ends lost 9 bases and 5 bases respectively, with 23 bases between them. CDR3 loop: CASQTGGGSRYQPQHF. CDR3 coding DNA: TGTGCCAGCCAAACGGGAGGAGGGTCGAGATATCAGCCCCAGCATTTT.

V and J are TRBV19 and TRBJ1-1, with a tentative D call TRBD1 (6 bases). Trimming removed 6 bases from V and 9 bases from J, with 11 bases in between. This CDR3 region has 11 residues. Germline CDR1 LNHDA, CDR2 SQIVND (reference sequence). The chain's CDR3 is CASRHRVQAFF. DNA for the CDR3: TGTGCCAGTAGGCACAGGGTTCAAGCTTTCTTT.

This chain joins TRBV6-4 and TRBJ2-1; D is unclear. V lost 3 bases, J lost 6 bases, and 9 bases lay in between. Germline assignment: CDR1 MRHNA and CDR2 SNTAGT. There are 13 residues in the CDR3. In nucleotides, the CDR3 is TGTGCCAGCAGTGAATCGAGAGGCAATGAGCAGTTCTTC. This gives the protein CASSESRGNEQFF.

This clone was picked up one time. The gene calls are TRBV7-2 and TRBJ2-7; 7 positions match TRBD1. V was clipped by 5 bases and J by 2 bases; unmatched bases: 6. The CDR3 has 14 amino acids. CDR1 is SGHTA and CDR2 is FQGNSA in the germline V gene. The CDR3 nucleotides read TGTGCCAGCAGCGCCCCGGGACAGCCCTACGAGCAGTACTTC. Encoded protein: CASSAPGQPYEQYF. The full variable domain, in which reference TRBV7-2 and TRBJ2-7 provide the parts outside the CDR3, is GAGVSQSPSNKVTEKGKDVELRCDPISGHTALYWYRQSLGQGLEFLIYFQGNSAPDKSGLPSDRFSAERTGGSVSTLTIQRTQQEDSAVYLCASSAPGQPYEQYFGPGTRLTVT.

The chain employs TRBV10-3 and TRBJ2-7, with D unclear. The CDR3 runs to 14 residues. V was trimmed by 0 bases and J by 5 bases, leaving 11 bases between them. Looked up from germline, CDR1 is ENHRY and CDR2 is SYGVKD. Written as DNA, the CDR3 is TGTGCCATCAGTGAGTCGACAAGGCTCCACGAGCAGTACTTC. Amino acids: CAISESTRLHEQYF.

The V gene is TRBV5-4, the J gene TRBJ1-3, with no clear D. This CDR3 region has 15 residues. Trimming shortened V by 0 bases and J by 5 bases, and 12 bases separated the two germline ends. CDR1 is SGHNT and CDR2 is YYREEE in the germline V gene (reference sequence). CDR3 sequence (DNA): TGTGCCAGCAGCTTGGGGCCTCTACCCAGAAACACCATATATTTT. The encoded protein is CASSLGPLPRNTIYF.

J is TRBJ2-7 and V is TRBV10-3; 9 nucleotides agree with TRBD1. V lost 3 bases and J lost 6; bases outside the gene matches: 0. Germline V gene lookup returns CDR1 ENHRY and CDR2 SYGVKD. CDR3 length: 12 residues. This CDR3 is CAISEQGAEQYF. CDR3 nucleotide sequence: TGTGCCATCAGTGAACAGGGGGCCGAGCAGTACTTC.

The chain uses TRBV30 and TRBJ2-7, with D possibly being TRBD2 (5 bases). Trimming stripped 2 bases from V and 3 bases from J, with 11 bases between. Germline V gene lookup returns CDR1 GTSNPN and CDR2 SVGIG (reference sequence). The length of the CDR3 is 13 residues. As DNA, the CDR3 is TGTGCCTGGAGTTCGGGGATACTCTACGAGCAGTACTTC. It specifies CAWSSGILYEQYF.

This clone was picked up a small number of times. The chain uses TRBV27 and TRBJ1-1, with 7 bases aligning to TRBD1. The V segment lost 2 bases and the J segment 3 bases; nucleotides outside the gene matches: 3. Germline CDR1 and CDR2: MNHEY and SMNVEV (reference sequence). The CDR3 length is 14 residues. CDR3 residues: CASSLLTGDTEAFF. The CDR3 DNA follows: TGTGCCAGCAGTTTACTAACAGGGGACACTGAAGCTTTCTTT.

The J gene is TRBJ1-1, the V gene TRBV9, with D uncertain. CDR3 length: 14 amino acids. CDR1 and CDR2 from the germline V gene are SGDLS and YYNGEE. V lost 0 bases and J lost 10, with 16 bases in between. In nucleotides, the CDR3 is TGTGCCAGCAGCGTAGCGCTTGGCTCGATGGCAGCTTTCTTT. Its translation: CASSVALGSMAAFF.

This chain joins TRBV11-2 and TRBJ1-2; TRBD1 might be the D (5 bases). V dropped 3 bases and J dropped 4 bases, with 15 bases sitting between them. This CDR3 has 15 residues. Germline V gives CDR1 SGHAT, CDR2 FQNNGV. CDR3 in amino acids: CASSLEGAVTYGYTF. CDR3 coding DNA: TGTGCCAGCAGCTTGGAAGGGGCAGTAACCTATGGCTACACCTTC.

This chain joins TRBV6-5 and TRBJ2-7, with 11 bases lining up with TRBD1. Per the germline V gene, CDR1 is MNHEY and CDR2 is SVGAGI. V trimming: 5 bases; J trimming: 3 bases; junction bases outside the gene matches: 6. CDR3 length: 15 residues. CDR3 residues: CASSKYGTGGYEQYF. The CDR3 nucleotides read TGTGCCAGCAGTAAATACGGGACAGGGGGCTACGAGCAGTACTTC.

This chain's CDR3 is CASSVPGTGERDTEAFF. DNA for the CDR3: TGTGCCAGCAGCGTCCCTGGGACAGGGGAAAGGGACACTGAAGCTTTCTTT. This chain connects TRBV9 to TRBJ1-1, with TRBD1 matching 10 bases. Germline V gives CDR1 SGDLS, CDR2 YYNGEE. The CDR3 length is 17 residues. V gave up 2 bases and J gave up 3 bases; unmatched junction bases: 10.

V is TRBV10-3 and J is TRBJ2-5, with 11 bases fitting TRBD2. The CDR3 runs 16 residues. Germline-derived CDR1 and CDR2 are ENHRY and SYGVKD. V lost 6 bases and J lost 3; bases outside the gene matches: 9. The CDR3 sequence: CAISPNSGGAEETQYF. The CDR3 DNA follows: TGTGCCATCAGCCCTAATAGCGGGGGGGCGGAAGAGACCCAGTACTTC.

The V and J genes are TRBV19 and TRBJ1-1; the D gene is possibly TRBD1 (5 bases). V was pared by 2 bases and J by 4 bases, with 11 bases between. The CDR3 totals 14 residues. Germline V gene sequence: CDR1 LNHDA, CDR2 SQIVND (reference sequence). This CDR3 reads CASSIIGGTTEAFF. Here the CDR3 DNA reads TGTGCCAGTAGTATAATTGGGGGGACCACTGAAGCTTTCTTT. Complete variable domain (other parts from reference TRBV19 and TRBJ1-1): DGGITQSPKYLFRKEGQNVTLSCEQNLNHDAMYWYRQDPGQGLRLIYYSQIVNDFQKGDIAEGYSVSREKKESFPLTVTSAQKNPTAFYLCASSIIGGTTEAFFGQGTRLTVV.

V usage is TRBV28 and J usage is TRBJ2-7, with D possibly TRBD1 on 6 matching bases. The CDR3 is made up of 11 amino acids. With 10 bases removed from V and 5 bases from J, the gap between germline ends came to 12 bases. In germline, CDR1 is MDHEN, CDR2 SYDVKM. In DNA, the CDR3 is TGTGCCACGGACAGCATGAACGAGCAGTACTTC. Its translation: CATDSMNEQYF. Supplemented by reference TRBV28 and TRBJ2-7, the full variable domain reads DVKVTQSSRYLVKRTGEKVFLECVQDMDHENMFWYRQDPGLGLRLIYFSYDVKMKEKGDIPEGYSVSREKKERFSLILESASTNQTSMYLCATDSMNEQYFGPGTRLTVT.

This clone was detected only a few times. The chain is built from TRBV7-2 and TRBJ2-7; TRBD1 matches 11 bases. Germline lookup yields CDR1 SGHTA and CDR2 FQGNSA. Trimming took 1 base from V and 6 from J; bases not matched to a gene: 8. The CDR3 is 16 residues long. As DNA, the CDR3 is TGTGCCAGCAGCTTAGGGTACGGGACAGGGGGTAGCGAGCAGTACTTC. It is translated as CASSLGYGTGGSEQYF.

CDR3 protein: CASSTTGGNQPQHF. The CDR3 DNA reads as TGTGCCAGCAGCACCACAGGGGGCAATCAGCCCCAGCATTTT. V and J are TRBV7-8 and TRBJ1-5, with 7 bases identical to TRBD1. Germline V gene data show CDR1 as SGHVS and CDR2 as FQNEAQ. The ends lost 5 bases at V and 2 bases at J; junction bases unmatched: 3. The CDR3 covers 14 residues.